This record covers a single TCR beta chain. This clone was seen more than once but under ten times. Its recognized antigen is unknown. The sample holds no much larger clone one base away, and base qualities are not on file. The sample comes from a study of OX40 agonist ivuxolimab in advanced cancers. About the full investigation: Ivuxolimab was an agonistic, fully human IgG2 monoclonal antibody directed against OX40 (CD134), a costimulatory receptor. Intravenous ivuxolimab was administered to patients every 2 weeks at six dose levels: 0.01, 0.1, 0.3, 1.5, 3 and 10 mg/kg. Among the roughly 52 dose-escalation patients, 19 had hepatocellular carcinoma, around 15 melanoma, 9 renal cell carcinoma and 9 head and neck cancer. The dose-escalation cohort was about 87% male with a mean age of approximately 60 years, ranging from roughly 23 to 79. Prior anti-PD-1, anti-PD-L1 or anti-CTLA-4 therapy was permitted, and approximately 41% of dose-escalation patients had received checkpoint inhibitors. Partial responses occurred in three dose-escalation patients, of whom one had hepatocellular carcinoma and two had cutaneous melanoma. The purpose of peripheral TCRbeta sequencing was to test whether ivuxolimab changed TCR sequence diversity and led to clonal T-cell expansion. The monotherapy dose-escalation portion (N of about 52 patients) of the phase I ivuxolimab trial is reported in the paper. The paper as a whole reports these results and caveats: After ivuxolimab, more expanded clones were found on average in CD8+ T cells than in CD4+ T cells. Low levels of normalized T-cell clonal expansion were also seen in some nonresponding patients. Which antigens the clonally expanded peripheral T cells were specific for was not determined. At doses from 0.1 to 3.0 mg/kg, clonal expansion was seen in both CD4+ and CD8+ blood T cells between baseline and week 6. In the 0.1-3.0 mg/kg groups, partial responders had among the lowest normalized peripheral clonal expansion, particularly in CD8+ T cells.

The trial excluded patients who had a history of autoimmune disease or who were on systemic immunosuppression. Peripheral blood for TCR sequencing was collected from all dose cohorts at baseline, on cycle 4 day 1, and on cycle 7 day 1. Samples came from an open-label, multicenter, first-in-human phase I dose-escalation trial of ivuxolimab. Adults with locally advanced or metastatic head and neck squamous cell, hepatocellular, melanoma or renal cell carcinoma were enrolled in the trial. CD4+ and CD8+ T cells were sorted separately from peripheral blood before TCR sequencing. The CDR3 spans 17 residues, from the cysteine through the phenylalanine. Only CDR3 DNA is held: 51 bases, read in frame from base 1. V was cut back by 0 bases and J by 2 bases, leaving a gap of 16 bases between them. Sequences KGHSH (CDR1) and LQKENI (CDR2) are obtained from the germline V gene. For sequencing of the TCRbeta CDR3 region, genomic DNA was extracted from the sorted cells. TCRbeta CDR3 regions were sequenced using the immunoSEQ Assay. The table comes from immuneACCESS by way of TCRdb, which keeps in-frame sequences with V and J called. Part of the clones is missing from these tables; in studies checked, under half for an unresolved V gene and the rest for unknown reasons. The sample table records about 79,000 clones; approximately 90% of these occur just once. The leading ten clones occupy 0.53% of the sample.

The sequencing used CD4+ or CD8+ T cells sorted from blood, collected in a trial of the OX40 agonist ivuxolimab. The origin of this receptor is an adult with an advanced solid tumor such as melanoma, head and neck, liver or kidney cancer. Recombination connected TRBV18 to TRBJ2-5; 6 matching bases give a weak D call of TRBD1. Here is the DNA: TGTGCCAGCTCACCACCGGGGGCGAGTAGTTGGCAAGAGACCCAGTACTTC. Translated, it gives CASSPPGASSWQETQYF.